This T cell receptor beta chain was captured in a study of T cell repertoires in cytomegalovirus infection. On the study more broadly: Signatures in public TCR beta sequences pointed to both CMV infection and matching HLA type.

Comments on this clonotype: Its antigen remains unknown.

V lost 6 bases and J 9 bases, leaving 27 bases between the germline ends. The CDR3 spans 17 residues. TCRdb recomputed calls from the reads with MiXCR, one row per CDR3 protein. The sample holds roughly 920,000 distinct CDR3 sequences; roughly 30% are singletons and the top ten take 11% to 15%. This TCR was sampled from a human donor in good health (CMV status not recorded). Some clones in this sample may be carry-over from other donors' samples. The V call is TRBV12-3 or TRBV12-4, the J call TRBJ2-1, with a tentative D call TRBD2 (7 bases). The specimen comprised cultured CD8+ T cells from PBMCs, sampled from culture after CMV antigen stimulation. This CDR3 reads CASSPSFGGGLGGEQFF. CDR3 nucleotide sequence: TGTGCCAGCAGCCCCAGCTTTGGGGGGGGCCTCGGAGGTGAGCAGTTCTTC.